These 26 T cell receptor beta chains were all obtained from the same sample, sequenced in a study of blood T cells in healthy people across ages. The use of a sample-barcoded 5' primer and a J-beta primer mix characterized a second PCR of roughly 7 to 12 cycles. Each CDR3 protein gets one entry after TCRdb re-called the 5' RACE reads with MiXCR. The top ten hold under 4.5% of the sample, which has 750,000 to 850,000 distinct CDR3 sequences, more than 20% seen once. The same data also contributed to another study, on T cells of mothers and their children.

Sample: blood. These receptors all stem from a boy under 18 in good health.

This clonotype was seen only a few times. The chain carries TRBV14 and TRBJ1-4, with 8 bases aligning to TRBD1. This CDR3 is built from 15 residues. Germline values: CDR1 SGHDN, CDR2 FVKESK. The V and J ends lost 1 base and 5 bases, in that order; junction bases with no gene match: 3. The CDR3 protein is CASSQAPGGNEKLFF. The CDR3 region has the DNA TGTGCCAGCAGCCAAGCTCCAGGGGGCAATGAAAAACTGTTTTTT.

This clonotype has more than one count but fewer than ten. The V call is TRBV6-2 or TRBV6-3, the J call TRBJ2-2; D call uncertain. From germline, CDR1 is MNHEY and CDR2 SVGEGT. V lost 6 bases and J 8 bases, leaving 13 bases between the germline ends. The CDR3 loop spans 13 amino acids. The CDR3 sequence: CASSWSSGGELFF. In DNA, the CDR3 is TGTGCCAGCAGCTGGTCCTCAGGAGGGGAGCTGTTTTTT.

This clonotype was detected only a few times. The chain combines TRBV29-1 with TRBJ1-2, with D unresolved. This CDR3 comprises 12 residues. Germline CDR1 SQVTM, CDR2 ANQGSEA. Trimming left V 6 bases short and J 4 bases short, with 12 bases between. CDR3 amino acids: CSVYVRAYGYTF. The CDR3 nucleotides read TGCAGCGTCTACGTTAGGGCCTATGGCTACACCTTC.

This clonotype was counted between two and nine times. This chain joins TRBV29-1 and TRBJ2-5, with D possibly TRBD2 on 5 matching bases. This CDR3 spans 13 amino acids. The germline V and J ends were trimmed by 3 bases and 3 bases, with 11 bases remaining between them. The germline V gene has CDR1 SQVTM and CDR2 ANQGSEA. As DNA, the CDR3 is TGCAGCGTTGATCGGCCCGGGAAAGAGACCCAGTACTTC. Its translation is CSVDRPGKETQYF. Full variable domain (remainder filled in from reference TRBV29-1 and TRBJ2-5): SAVISQKPSRDICQRGTSLTIQCQVDSQVTMMFWYRQQPGQSLTLIATANQGSEATYESGFVIDKFPISRPNLTFSTLTVSNMSPEDSSIYLCSVDRPGKETQYFGPGTRLLVL.

This clonotype was seen a handful of times. The chain employs TRBV29-1 and TRBJ2-7, with D perhaps matching TRBD1 (5 bases). V was cut by 1 base and J by 0 bases, with 7 bases left in between. The CDR3 consists of 13 residues. Per germline, CDR1 SQVTM and CDR2 ANQGSEA. The CDR3 DNA is TGCAGCGTTGAAGGACAGAACTCCTACGAGCAGTACTTC. Protein sequence: CSVEGQNSYEQYF.

The chain uses TRBV12-3 or TRBV12-4 and TRBJ1-2, with 7 bases matching TRBD1. V lost 5 bases, J lost 1 base, and 7 bases stayed unmatched. The length of the CDR3 is 15 residues. CDR3 loop: CASSPWDRGNYGYTF. CDR3 sequence (DNA): TGTGCCAGCAGTCCCTGGGACAGAGGTAACTATGGCTACACCTTC.

This clonotype was seen once. This chain connects TRBV12-3 or TRBV12-4 to TRBJ1-2; D unclear. Deletions cut 3 bases from V and 4 bases from J, with 15 bases between. The CDR3 runs to 15 residues. Here the CDR3 DNA reads TGTGCCAGCAGTTTGGGAACAGCCCGAATCTATGGCTACACCTTC. It codes for CASSLGTARIYGYTF.

This clonotype was detected ten times or more. V usage is TRBV6-6 and J usage is TRBJ2-5; the D is unclear. Trimming took off 4 bases at V and 2 bases at J, with 5 bases between the two ends. The CDR3 sequence is 12 residues long. Germline assignment: CDR1 MNHNY and CDR2 SVGAGI (reference sequence). CDR3 protein: CASSWPQETQYF. The CDR3 nucleotides read TGTGCCAGCAGTTGGCCGCAAGAGACCCAGTACTTC.

This clonotype was counted between two and nine times. As DNA, the CDR3 is TGTGCCAGCAGCCACGTCCCGGGATCGGGATTCTACAATGAGCAGTTCTTC. Protein product: CASSHVPGSGFYNEQFF. This sequence joins TRBV14 and TRBJ2-1; D might be TRBD2 (5 bases). The CDR3 has 17 amino acids. Per germline, CDR1 SGHDN and CDR2 FVKESK. V lost 3 bases and J 3 bases, leaving 18 bases between the germline ends.

V usage is TRBV29-1 and J usage is TRBJ2-1; D call uncertain. This CDR3 comprises 11 residues. Trimming shortened V by 6 bases and J by 6 bases, and 9 bases separated the two germline ends. CDR1 and CDR2 from the germline V gene are SQVTM and ANQGSEA. This chain's CDR3 is CSVTPINEQFF. CDR3 nucleotide sequence: TGCAGCGTCACACCCATCAATGAGCAGTTCTTC.

This rearrangement joins TRBV2 to TRBJ2-5; 8 bases are a match to TRBD1. V lost 6 bases and J lost 4; bases outside the gene matches: 10. The germline CDR1 and CDR2 sequences are SNHLY and FYNNEI. The CDR3 is 15 residues long. The CDR3 sequence: CASSRGGQGIETQYF. Here the CDR3 DNA reads TGTGCCAGCAGCCGGGGCGGACAGGGCATAGAGACCCAGTACTTC.

This clonotype came up a few times. The V and J genes are TRBV30 and TRBJ2-7; D unresolved. The CDR3 loop spans 12 amino acids. Germline values: CDR1 GTSNPN, CDR2 SVGIG (reference sequence). V gave up 1 base and J gave up 4 bases, with 8 bases separating them. The CDR3 DNA is TGTGCCTGGAGTGCAGACTCTTACGAGCAGTACTTC. It is translated as CAWSADSYEQYF.

This clonotype came up a few times. This chain links TRBV7-2 with TRBJ2-2; tentative D call: TRBD2 (6 bases). The CDR3 contains 17 residues. Germline lookup yields CDR1 SGHTA and CDR2 FQGNSA. V lost 5 bases, J lost 3 bases, and 19 bases lay in between. For the CDR3, the DNA is TGTGCCAGCAGCCGGAGGAGGGGATGGTCGGACACCGGGGAGCTGTTTTTT. Its translation: CASSRRRGWSDTGELFF.

A few counts support this clonotype. The chain recombines TRBV12-5 with TRBJ1-1; D is ambiguous. Germline V gives CDR1 LGHNT, CDR2 FRNRAP. The germline V and J ends were trimmed by 6 bases and 3 bases, with 11 bases remaining between them. CDR3 length: 13 amino acids. The CDR3 nucleotides are TGTGCTAGTGGCCCAGAGGGTTACACTGAAGCTTTCTTT. It is translated as CASGPEGYTEAFF.

The chain has TRBV20-1 and TRBJ1-1; D not resolved. Trimming removed 3 bases at V and 0 bases at J, with 20 bases between. CDR1 is DFQATT and CDR2 is SNEGSKA in the germline V gene (reference sequence). The CDR3 runs to 17 residues. In DNA, the CDR3 is TGCAGTGCTAGGTCGGTCATTCTGGAGGGTTTGAACACTGAAGCTTTCTTT. This encodes CSARSVILEGLNTEAFF.

This clonotype was observed a handful of times. This rearrangement joins TRBV5-1 to TRBJ2-5; 7 nucleotides align to TRBD2. The J call may be mistaken, given a closer DNA end match to TRBJ2-7. Germline V gene data show CDR1 as SGHRS and CDR2 as YFSETQ. The CDR3 extends over 15 amino acids. CDR3 DNA: TGCGCCAGCATGATGGGCGGGGGACCCTCCTACGAGCAGTACTTC. Protein sequence: CASMMGGGPSYEQYF.

This clonotype was recorded a few times. J is TRBJ1-4 and V is TRBV6-5; D unclear. CDR3 length: 16 amino acids. Germline V gene data show CDR1 as MNHEY and CDR2 as SVGAGI. V shed 0 bases and J shed 0 bases, with 8 bases lying between them. In DNA form, the CDR3 reads TGTGCCAGCAGTTACTCATCATATGCAACTAATGAAAAACTGTTTTTT. Translated: CASSYSSYATNEKLFF.

This clonotype was seen a handful of times. The rearrangement uses TRBV4-3 and TRBJ2-5; 8 positions agree with TRBD2. The J call is in doubt because the DNA end fits TRBJ2-1 better. The CDR3 length is 15 residues. Per the germline V gene, CDR1 is LGHNA and CDR2 is YSLEER. This CDR3 is CASSYTPGGVNEQFF. The CDR3 DNA reads as TGCGCCAGCAGCTACACACCCGGGGGGGTCAATGAGCAGTTCTTC.

This clonotype appeared a few times. This sequence joins TRBV11-2 and TRBJ2-5; 15 nucleotides agree with TRBD2. This CDR3 comprises 18 residues. V lost 5 bases and J lost 5; bases outside the gene matches: 12. Looked up from germline, CDR1 is SGHAT and CDR2 is FQNNGV. For the CDR3, the DNA is TGTGCCAGCAGCGACCGGGGACTAGCGGGGGGAAGAGGGGAGACCCAGTACTTC. Translating gives CASSDRGLAGGRGETQYF. Looking up the rest from reference TRBV11-2 and TRBJ2-5 gives the full variable domain: EAGVAQSPRYKIIEKRQSVAFWCNPISGHATLYWYQQILGQGPKLLIQFQNNGVVDDSQLPKDRFSAERLKGVDSTLKIQPAKLEDSAVYLCASSDRGLAGGRGETQYFGPGTRLLVL.

This sequence joins TRBV7-9 and TRBJ2-5; D could derive from TRBD1 or TRBD2 (6 bases each). Judging by the DNA end, TRBJ2-1 fits better; the J call may be wrong. Germline CDR1 SEHNR, CDR2 FQNEAQ (reference sequence). CDR3 length: 15 residues. The CDR3 DNA follows: TGTGCCAGCAGCCACCCGGGGGCGACCTACAATGAGCAGTTCTTC. Residues: CASSHPGATYNEQFF.

This rearrangement joins TRBV6-2 or TRBV6-3 to TRBJ1-2, with 8 bases fitting TRBD1. The CDR3 is made up of 20 amino acids. Trimming took 4 bases from V and 2 from J; bases not matched to a gene: 21. Germline V lookup: CDR1 MNHEY, CDR2 SVGEGT. The DNA of the CDR3 is TGTGCCAGCAGTTCCGACGACCTACGGACAGGGTTCGACATAAACTATGGCTACACCTTC. Protein: CASSSDDLRTGFDINYGYTF.

This rearrangement joins TRBV3-1 to TRBJ2-5; no reliable D call. Trimming removed 0 bases from V and 3 bases from J, with 8 bases in between. The CDR3 is 14 amino acids. Germline-derived CDR1 and CDR2 are LGHDT and YNNKEL (reference sequence). For the CDR3, the DNA is TGTGCCAGCAGCCAAGATTACGTAGAAGAGACCCAGTACTTC. Translating gives CASSQDYVEETQYF.

This clonotype was picked up a small number of times. V and J are TRBV15 and TRBJ2-7; D ambiguous. Per the germline V gene, CDR1 is LNHNV and CDR2 is YYDKDF (reference sequence). V was cut by 0 bases and J by 0 bases, with 6 bases left in between. This CDR3 spans 14 amino acids. The CDR3 is CATSREGPSYEQYF. The CDR3 region has the DNA TGTGCCACCAGCAGAGAGGGTCCCTCCTACGAGCAGTACTTC.

About this clonotype: Relative to the germline gene, one junction end is altered; a read error may explain this. The V gene is TRBV11-1, the J gene TRBJ2-3; no firm D call. Germline CDR1 reads SGHAT; CDR2 reads FQDESV (reference sequence). CDR3 size: 14 residues. CDR3 DNA sequence: TGTGCCAGCAGCTTAGCTCTGGGCACAGATGCGCAGTATTTT. Encoded protein: CASSLALGTDAQYF.

This chain joins TRBV5-1 and TRBJ2-2; 9 bases are a match to TRBD1. With 6 bases clipped from V and 5 bases from J, the junction kept 2 bases outside the gene matches. In germline, CDR1 is SGHRS, CDR2 YFSETQ. This CDR3 contains 13 residues. The CDR3 protein is CASNDRGTGELFF. The DNA for the CDR3 is TGCGCCAGCAACGACAGGGGGACCGGGGAGCTGTTTTTT.

The V call is TRBV29-1, the J call TRBJ2-1; weak D call: TRBD2 (5 bases). Germline V CDR1 and CDR2: SQVTM, ANQGSEA. Trimming removed 4 bases at V and 0 bases at J, with 16 bases between. This CDR3 has 16 residues. The DNA of the CDR3 is TGCAGCGTTGTTCCTGGTCTAGCAGCCTCCTACAATGAGCAGTTCTTC. It codes for CSVVPGLAASYNEQFF.